This TCR beta chain was sequenced during a study of T cells in narcolepsy. Study findings and constraints: Autoreactive clonotypes reportedly recurred in blood of same and different patients, not controls.

V was clipped by 9 bases and J by 3 bases; unmatched bases: 10. The germline gives CDR1 LNHDA, CDR2 SQIVND (reference sequence). The CDR3 is made up of 16 amino acids. Some clones are missing from TCRdb's copy, which holds only in-frame ones; the method was immunoSEQ multiplex PCR. The table shows under 35,000 clones, with around 87% occurring only once. Comments on this clone: The antigen is unknown.

The sequence was obtained from a human donor in good health. Sequences were obtained from memory (CD45RA-) CD4+ T cells from blood. J is TRBJ1-5 and V is TRBV19; 11 nucleotides match TRBD1. The CDR3 spells CASAAGTGGFNQPQHF. The CDR3 DNA reads TGTGCCAGCGCAGCCGGGACAGGGGGATTCAATCAGCCCCAGCATTTT. Combining the CDR3 with reference TRBV19 and TRBJ1-5 gives the whole variable domain DGGITQSPKYLFRKEGQNVTLSCEQNLNHDAMYWYRQDPGQGLRLIYYSQIVNDFQKGDIAEGYSVSREKKESFPLTVTSAQKNPTAFYLCASAAGTGGFNQPQHFGDGTRLSIL.